This paragraph covers one T cell receptor (beta chain) sequence. No antigen is known for it. One base away lies a much larger clone, so this may be a sequencing read error. Germline V gives CDR1 SGHRS, CDR2 YFSETQ. The CDR3 contains 14 residues. Trimming stripped 3 bases from V and 3 bases from J, with 11 bases between. This record belongs to a study of post-analysis software for immune sequencing data. About the research overall: Relapsing-remitting, secondary progressive and progressive-relapsing forms of multiple sclerosis all featured among disease courses.

Study-level results: Samples from one preparation batch, clustered by F measure, grouped strongly together. The five TRBV segments detected at higher frequency in patients than in controls included TRBV5-6, TRBV5-1 and TRBV20-1.

Researchers reported that TCR beta cDNA libraries carried unique molecular identifiers. TCRdb independently ran MiXCR on the PCR reads; one entry per CDR3 protein. The sample includes over 700,000 distinct CDR3 sequences, 25% to 30% of them seen just once. This sequence originates from a girl aged 10 to 17 with multiple sclerosis. The sequencing input was blood. J is TRBJ2-3 and V is TRBV5-1; D not resolved. CDR3 sequence reads: CASSWVVSTDTQYF. CDR3 DNA sequence: TGCGCCAGCAGCTGGGTCGTCAGTACAGATACGCAGTATTTT.